This TCR beta chain was recorded in a study of regulatory T cells in long-lasting Graves disease. Study results and limitations: Persistent patients shared more public clonotypes (roughly 3,000) than newly diagnosed patients (966).

This clonotype was counted ten times or more. As yet, its antigen is unknown. The sample's time point: newly diagnosed GD, antithyroid drugs for less than 3 months. RNA isolated from PBMCs was used to make the TCR library. V lost 2 bases, J lost 4 bases, and 17 bases lay in between. The V gene's germline CDR1 is SEHNR and CDR2 FQNEAQ (reference sequence). The CDR3 is made up of 16 amino acids. Researchers made TCR beta libraries by using iRepertoire HTBI primers and running Arm-PCR on CDR3 regions. TCRdb re-derived calls from the multiplex PCR reads in MiXCR, one entry per CDR3 protein. The data contain 440,000 or so distinct CDR3 sequences, 15% of them singletons. This same sample was also taken into another study, of T cells in Graves' hyperthyroidism and ophthalmopathy.

Sequencing used peripheral blood mononuclear cells (PBMCs), obtained at new diagnosis, from a patient treated with antithyroid drugs. The receptor comes from a young woman with Graves disease. This chain links TRBV7-9 with TRBJ2-5, with D perhaps TRBD2 (5 bases). The CDR3 region is CASSLPDSRVRETQYF. The CDR3 bases are TGTGCCAGCAGCTTACCGGACTCCCGCGTCAGAGAGACCCAGTACTTC.